This T cell receptor beta chain was observed in a study of T cell responses to AZD1222 COVID-19 vaccine. The CDR3 covers 16 residues. V lost 1 base, J lost 2 bases, and 4 bases stayed unmatched. Looked up from germline, CDR1 is SSHAT and CDR2 is FNYEAQ (reference sequence). This clone has only one observation. The assay was immunoSEQ multiplex PCR, and TCRdb's table has in-frame clones only and misses some. Among some 130,000 clones, roughly 93% were seen once, and the ten largest hold approximately 1.1%. The rearrangement joins TRBV7-7 to TRBJ2-5; 10 bases match TRBD2. The sequence was obtained from an adult who received the AZD1222 COVID-19 vaccine. The sample was peripheral blood, taken 28 days after the second AZD1222 dose. The CDR3 sequence is CASSLGRAGGQETQYF. The CDR3 DNA reads as TGTGCCAGCAGCTTAGGTCGAGCGGGAGGGCAAGAGACCCAGTACTTC.